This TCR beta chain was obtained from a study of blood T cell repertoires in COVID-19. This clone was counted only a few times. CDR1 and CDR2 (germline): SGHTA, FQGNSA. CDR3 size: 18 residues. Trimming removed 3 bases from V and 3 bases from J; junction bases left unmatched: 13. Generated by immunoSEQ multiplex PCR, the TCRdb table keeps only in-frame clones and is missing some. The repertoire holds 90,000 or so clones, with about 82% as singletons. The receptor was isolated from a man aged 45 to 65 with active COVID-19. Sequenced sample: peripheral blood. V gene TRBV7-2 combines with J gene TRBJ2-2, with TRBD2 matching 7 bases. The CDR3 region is CASSLPRLATLDTGELFF. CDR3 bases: TGTGCCAGCAGCTTGCCCCGACTAGCCACCCTCGACACCGGGGAGCTGTTTTTT.